This entry concerns a single T cell receptor beta chain. Compared with germline, one end of the junction differs, possibly owing to a read error. The sample belongs to a study of Ad26.COV2.S vaccination and SARS-CoV-2 variants. Study-wide context: In the COV1001 trial, the donor was in the Ad26.COV2.S arm. The vaccine Ad26.COV2.S was put into the muscle once, or twice with 56 days between.

Profiling relied on immunoSEQ multiplex PCR, and the TCRdb table lists in-frame clones only, not all of them. Found here are roughly 400,000 clones, 90% of them singletons; the top ten hold less than 5.5%. Treatment denoted: around 19 received Ad26.COV2.S at low or high dose, single or two shots; a few received placebo; per-sample allocation not given. Material that was analyzed had been drawn on day 63 after the first vaccine or placebo injection. In Boston, an adult donor aged 18-55 years took part. In germline, CDR1 is SNHLY, CDR2 FYNNEI. The CDR3 is 18 residues long. This chain joins TRBV2 and TRBJ2-3; TRBD2 matches 7 bases. Sequenced here: peripheral blood, sampled in a trial of Ad26.COV2.S vaccine versus placebo. The sequence was collected from a person between 18 and 59 years old who received the Ad26.COV2.S COVID-19 vaccine or a placebo. The CDR3, as DNA: TGTGCCGGCAGCGAGTCAGGGTTAGCGGGCCTCGGCACAGATACGCAGTATTTT. Translating it yields CAGSESGLAGLGTDTQYF.